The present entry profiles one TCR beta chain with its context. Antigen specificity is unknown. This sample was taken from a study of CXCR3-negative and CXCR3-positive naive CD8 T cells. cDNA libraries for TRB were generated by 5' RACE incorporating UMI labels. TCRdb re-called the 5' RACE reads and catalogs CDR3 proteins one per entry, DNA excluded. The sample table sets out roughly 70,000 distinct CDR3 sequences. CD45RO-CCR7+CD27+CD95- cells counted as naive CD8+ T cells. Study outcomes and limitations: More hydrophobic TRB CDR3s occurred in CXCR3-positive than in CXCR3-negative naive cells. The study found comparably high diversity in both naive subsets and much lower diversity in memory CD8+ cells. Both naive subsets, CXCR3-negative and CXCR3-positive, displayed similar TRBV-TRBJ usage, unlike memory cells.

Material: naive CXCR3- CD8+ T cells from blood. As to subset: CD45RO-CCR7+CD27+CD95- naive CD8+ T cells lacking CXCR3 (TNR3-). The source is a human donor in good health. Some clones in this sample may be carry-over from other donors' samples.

This CDR3 is CATGQIYEQYF. The genes are TRBV25-1 and TRBJ2-7; TCRdb indicates TRBD1, and absent DNA this call remains unverified. CDR1 MGHDK and CDR2 SYGVNS come from the germline V gene. This CDR3 has 11 residues.